This TCR beta chain was observed in a study of response to subunit inactivated influenza vaccine. Notes on the study in general: With each seasonal influenza vaccination, the authors suggested, few new T cells are recruited.

Note on this clonotype: The antigen is unknown.

Each CDR3 protein gets one entry after TCRdb re-called the RT-PCR reads with MiXCR. Seen here are about half a million distinct CDR3 sequences, approximately 10% observed once, and the top ten hold about 12%. This CDR3 is built from 15 residues. Trimming pared 1 base from V and 7 bases from J, leaving 14 bases between. Per germline, CDR1 LGHDT and CDR2 YNNKEL (reference sequence). Source: PBMCs from blood, taken roughly 47 days after vaccination. The chain is built from TRBV3-1 and TRBJ2-1; D is unclear. The clonotype comes from a man aged 45-65 years who received an inactivated influenza vaccine. The CDR3 sequence: CASSQVPDGGNEQFF. In DNA, the CDR3 is TGTGCCAGCAGCCAAGTGCCAGATGGTGGGAATGAGCAGTTCTTC.